A single sample is the source of the 32 T cell receptor beta chains below, sequenced in a study of radiotherapy plus CTLA-4 blockade in lung cancer. Clones were read by immunoSEQ multiplex PCR, and TCRdb kept only the in-frame ones, dropping some. The sample consists of 45,000 or so clones, roughly 73% of them appearing once. The sequencing here drew on peripheral blood, taken from a patient treated with radiotherapy plus ipilimumab. The origin of the receptors is a human donor with non-small cell lung cancer who had a complete response to radiotherapy plus ipilimumab.

The rearrangement links TRBV7-9 to TRBJ1-1, with no clear D. This CDR3 comprises 14 residues. Per the germline V gene, CDR1 is SEHNR and CDR2 is FQNEAQ (reference sequence). V lost 7 bases, J lost 0 bases, and 12 bases lay in between. The CDR3 DNA sequence: TGTGCCAGCAACGCGTACAGACTGAACACTGAAGCTTTCTTT. The encoded protein is CASNAYRLNTEAFF.

The chain couples TRBV9 to TRBJ2-1, with D maybe TRBD2 (6 bases). Trimming left V 4 bases short and J 0 bases short, with 14 bases between. CDR1 and CDR2 (germline): SGDLS, YYNGEE. This CDR3 spans 16 amino acids. The CDR3 sequence is CASSPSGTFSYNEQFF. For the CDR3, the DNA is TGTGCCAGCAGCCCCTCCGGGACTTTCTCCTACAATGAGCAGTTCTTC.

The gene calls are TRBV19 and TRBJ1-4, with D possibly TRBD1 on 5 matching bases. Deletions cut 3 bases from V and 5 bases from J, with 10 bases between. CDR1 and CDR2 (germline): LNHDA, SQIVND (reference sequence). This CDR3 has 14 amino acids. The CDR3 here is CASSIRQTNEKLFF. The DNA for the CDR3 is TGTGCCAGTAGTATCCGACAGACAAATGAAAAACTGTTTTTT.

This chain uses TRBV7-2 with TRBJ2-2; weak D call: TRBD2 (6 bases). The germline V gene has CDR1 SGHTA and CDR2 FQGNSA. V dropped 5 bases and J dropped 5 bases, with 15 bases sitting between them. The CDR3 contains 15 residues. CDR3: CASSEPWRGTGELFF. DNA of the CDR3: TGTGCCAGCAGCGAACCATGGAGGGGTACCGGGGAGCTGTTTTTT.

This chain connects TRBV7-9 to TRBJ1-4, with D perhaps TRBD1 (5 bases). Trimming took off 1 base at V and 8 bases at J, with 11 bases between the two ends. CDR1 is SEHNR and CDR2 is FQNEAQ in the germline V gene (reference sequence). CDR3 length: 14 residues. CDR3 amino acids: CASSLEGRSEKLFF. The CDR3 DNA reads TGTGCCAGCAGCTTAGAGGGGCGCTCGGAAAAACTGTTTTTT.

The chain carries TRBV27 and TRBJ2-1; 8 bases map to TRBD2. Germline assignment: CDR1 MNHEY and CDR2 SMNVEV (reference sequence). V lost 5 bases and J lost 2; bases outside the gene matches: 5. The CDR3 covers 15 residues. The CDR3 nucleotides are TGTGCCAGCAGTCACCAGCGGGAGACCTACAATGAGCAGTTCTTC. Its protein product is CASSHQRETYNEQFF.

The genes are TRBV28 and TRBJ2-7; maybe TRBD2 (5 bases). V was shortened by 7 bases and J by 0 bases, with 19 bases between the two germline ends. The CDR3 has 16 residues. Germline CDR1 and CDR2: MDHEN and SYDVKM. CDR3 bases: TGTGCCAGCACCCCCAGCGGCGTCACACACTCCTACGAGCAGTACTTC. Protein product: CASTPSGVTHSYEQYF.

The CDR3 is CASSAPTSGLTDTQYF. The DNA of the CDR3 is TGTGCCAGCAGCGCACCGACTAGCGGGTTAACAGATACGCAGTATTTT. The genes are TRBV9 and TRBJ2-3; 10 bases align to TRBD2. This CDR3 is built from 16 residues. CDR1 and CDR2 (germline): SGDLS, YYNGEE. The trim removed 3 bases at V and 3 bases at J, leaving 7 bases unmatched.

The chain recombines TRBV9 with TRBJ1-2; D possibly corresponds to TRBD1 (5 bases). V dropped 0 bases and J dropped 8 bases, with 14 bases sitting between them. This CDR3 has 14 amino acids. Germline values: CDR1 SGDLS, CDR2 YYNGEE. CDR3 coding DNA: TGTGCCAGCAGCGTAGGCAGGTGGGGGGACGGCTACACCTTC. Its translation is CASSVGRWGDGYTF.

The V and J genes are TRBV6-5 and TRBJ1-2, with 11 bases matching TRBD1. V trimming: 6 bases; J trimming: 8 bases; junction bases outside the gene matches: 8. Looked up from germline, CDR1 is MNHEY and CDR2 is SVGAGI. The CDR3 totals 14 residues. CDR3 sequence: CASRRTGGAGGYTF. The CDR3 nucleotides are TGTGCCAGCAGGCGGACAGGGGGCGCGGGAGGCTACACCTTC.

The V gene is TRBV5-6, the J gene TRBJ1-4, with TRBD1 as a possible D gene (5 bases). Trimming left V 1 base short and J 0 bases short, with 13 bases between. The CDR3 has 17 residues. CDR1 and CDR2 (germline): SGHDT, YYEEEE. CDR3 in amino acids: CASSLRGVKTTNEKLFF. In DNA, the CDR3 is TGTGCCAGCAGCTTGCGGGGGGTAAAAACAACTAATGAAAAACTGTTTTTT.

The gene calls are TRBV4-1 and TRBJ1-5, with 8 bases matching TRBD1. The V segment lost 0 bases and the J segment 6 bases; nucleotides outside the gene matches: 7. The CDR3 length is 16 residues. Germline loops: CDR1 MGHRA, CDR2 YSYEKL. The DNA for the CDR3 is TGCGCCAGCAGCCAAGATTTCGAGGACAGGGCTCAGCCCCAGCATTTT. This encodes CASSQDFEDRAQPQHF.

This chain uses TRBV7-8 with TRBJ1-1; 10 bases map to TRBD1. CDR1 is SGHVS and CDR2 is FQNEAQ in the germline V gene. The CDR3 runs to 16 residues. Germline trimming cut 1 base from V and 4 bases from J; bases unmatched to any gene: 6. The CDR3 DNA follows: TGTGCCAGCAGCTTAGAGACAGGGGGCTTGGGCACTGAAGCTTTCTTT. Protein product: CASSLETGGLGTEAFF. The full variable domain, with the rest looked up from reference TRBV7-8 and TRBJ1-1, is GAGVSQSPRYKVAKRGQDVALRCDPISGHVSLFWYQQALGQGPEFLTYFQNEAQLDKSGLPSDRFFAERPEGSVSTLKIQRTQQEDSAVYLCASSLETGGLGTEAFFGQGTRLTVV.

This chain links TRBV7-2 with TRBJ2-7; 11 bases agree with TRBD2. Germline V lookup: CDR1 SGHTA, CDR2 FQGNSA. The V and J ends lost 3 bases and 7 bases, in that order; junction bases with no gene match: 2. CDR3 size: 13 residues. The CDR3 nucleotides are TGTGCCAGCAGCTTTAGCGGGGGGGGAGAGCAGTACTTC. This codes for CASSFSGGGEQYF.

This chain connects TRBV2 to TRBJ1-1; no definite D call. The CDR3 has 14 amino acids. V lost 8 bases and J 5 bases, leaving 18 bases between the germline ends. Germline V gives CDR1 SNHLY, CDR2 FYNNEI. CDR3 amino acids: CASRYEPRGTEAFF. DNA of the CDR3: TGTGCCAGCCGATACGAGCCCCGGGGAACTGAAGCTTTCTTT.

In this sample, this clone turned up once. The chain links TRBV4-1 to TRBJ2-7; 7 bases are shared with TRBD2. The CDR3 runs 15 residues. The V and J ends lost 0 bases and 0 bases, in that order; junction bases with no gene match: 2. The germline V gene encodes CDR1 MGHRA and CDR2 YSYEKL. This CDR3 is CASSQDRDYSYEQYF. CDR3 bases: TGCGCCAGCAGCCAAGACCGGGACTACTCCTACGAGCAGTACTTC.

This clone was picked up one time. The V gene is TRBV19, the J gene TRBJ2-1, with TRBD2 identical over 14 bases. The ends lost 8 bases at V and 7 bases at J; junction bases unmatched: 13. Looked up from germline, CDR1 is LNHDA and CDR2 is SQIVND (reference sequence). The CDR3 spans 17 residues. The CDR3, as DNA: TGTGCCAGTCGACTAGCGGGACTAGCGGGAGAGTTGAATGAGCAGTTCTTC. It translates to CASRLAGLAGELNEQFF.

J is TRBJ1-1 and V is TRBV19, with TRBD1 as a possible D gene (5 bases). V lost 6 bases and J lost 7, with 18 bases in between. Germline V lookup: CDR1 LNHDA, CDR2 SQIVND (reference sequence). This CDR3 region has 14 residues. The DNA for the CDR3 is TGTGCCAGTAGGCCTAACACAGGTTGGGGTGAAGCTTTCTTT. Translated, it gives CASRPNTGWGEAFF. The full variable domain, rest sourced from reference TRBV19 and TRBJ1-1, is DGGITQSPKYLFRKEGQNVTLSCEQNLNHDAMYWYRQDPGQGLRLIYYSQIVNDFQKGDIAEGYSVSREKKESFPLTVTSAQKNPTAFYLCASRPNTGWGEAFFGQGTRLTVV.

This clone occurred a few times. This chain connects TRBV11-2 to TRBJ1-2; 9 bases are a match to TRBD1. The CDR3 extends over 18 amino acids. V lost 5 bases and J lost 4; bases outside the gene matches: 17. CDR1 is SGHAT, CDR2 FQNNGV, per germline. This CDR3 is CASSLRSGTGYRAYGYTF. The CDR3 nucleotides read TGTGCCAGCAGCCTGAGATCCGGGACAGGGTATCGGGCCTATGGCTACACCTTC.

The chain has TRBV13 and TRBJ1-4; 11 bases line up with TRBD1. The germline gives CDR1 PRHDT, CDR2 FYEKMQ (reference sequence). This CDR3 contains 14 residues. V shed 5 bases, J shed 12 bases, and the junction held 8 bases outside the gene matches. The CDR3 here is CASSTPGQGAQLFF. CDR3 nucleotide sequence: TGTGCCAGCAGCACCCCCGGACAGGGGGCTCAACTGTTTTTT.

This clone was counted between two and nine times. This chain uses TRBV19 with TRBJ1-1; 8 nucleotides match TRBD1. CDR3 length: 15 residues. V lost 4 bases, J lost 6 bases, and 10 bases stayed unmatched. Looked up from germline, CDR1 is LNHDA and CDR2 is SQIVND (reference sequence). CDR3 residues: CASSTRQGWGPEAFF. The CDR3 coding sequence is TGTGCCAGTAGTACCAGACAGGGGTGGGGACCTGAAGCTTTCTTT.

The V gene is TRBV6-5, the J gene TRBJ1-5; tentative D call: TRBD1 (6 bases). V was cut by 6 bases and J by 6 bases, with 12 bases left in between. The CDR3 spans 13 residues. Germline values: CDR1 MNHEY, CDR2 SVGAGI. The CDR3 region is CASSEAGVQPQHF. CDR3 nucleotide sequence: TGTGCCAGCAGCGAAGCAGGGGTTCAGCCCCAGCATTTT.

This chain connects TRBV10-1 to TRBJ2-2; D uncertain. CDR3 length: 12 amino acids. Germline CDR1 is WNHNN and CDR2 is SYGVQD (reference sequence). V was shortened by 0 bases and J by 7 bases, with 3 bases between the two germline ends. This chain's CDR3 is CASSESRGELFF. The CDR3 DNA reads as TGCGCCAGCAGTGAGTCTCGCGGGGAGCTGTTTTTT.

This clone is labeled as medium-sized. The rearrangement joins TRBV2 to TRBJ1-3; D might be TRBD1 (5 bases). Germline V gene lookup returns CDR1 SNHLY and CDR2 FYNNEI. The V end was cut by 5 bases, the J end by 4 bases, with 21 bases between. The length of the CDR3 is 17 residues. The CDR3 loop is CASSSAGGGREGNTIYF. Here the CDR3 DNA reads TGTGCCAGCAGTTCGGCCGGCGGGGGGAGAGAGGGAAACACCATATATTTT.

The chain couples TRBV4-2 to TRBJ1-4, with D possibly matching TRBD1 (6 bases). CDR1 is LGHNA and CDR2 is YNFKEQ in the germline V gene. The ends were cut back, 3 bases at V and 8 bases at J, with 19 bases in the middle. The CDR3 loop spans 16 amino acids. The CDR3: CASSQDGTRGPEKLFF. CDR3 bases: TGTGCCAGCAGCCAGGACGGGACAAGGGGACCGGAAAAACTGTTTTTT.

The V and J genes are TRBV5-1 and TRBJ1-1, with D uncertain. Germline lookup yields CDR1 SGHRS and CDR2 YFSETQ. This CDR3 comprises 13 residues. Trimming removed 4 bases at V and 5 bases at J, with 12 bases between. Written as DNA, the CDR3 is TGCGCCAGCAGCCCCTCTAGTGGAACTGAAGCTTTCTTT. Encoded protein: CASSPSSGTEAFF.

The chain combines TRBV7-2 with TRBJ1-1, with 7 bases fitting TRBD1. CDR3 size: 14 residues. Trimming removed 6 bases from V and 7 bases from J; junction bases left unmatched: 11. Germline loops: CDR1 SGHTA, CDR2 FQGNSA. CDR3 protein: CASRPGGRGGEAFF. In nucleotides, the CDR3 is TGTGCCAGCAGACCAGGGGGTCGGGGGGGTGAAGCTTTCTTT. The full variable domain, with the rest looked up from reference TRBV7-2 and TRBJ1-1, is GAGVSQSPSNKVTEKGKDVELRCDPISGHTALYWYRQSLGQGLEFLIYFQGNSAPDKSGLPSDRFSAERTGGSVSTLTIQRTQQEDSAVYLCASRPGGRGGEAFFGQGTRLTVV.

The CDR3 bases are TGTGCCAGCAGTCCGGGGACAGTGAACACTGAAGCTTTCTTT. It yields the protein CASSPGTVNTEAFF. This chain joins TRBV28 and TRBJ1-1, with 7 bases aligning to TRBD1. This CDR3 contains 14 residues. Germline V CDR1 and CDR2: MDHEN, SYDVKM. V was clipped by 5 bases and J by 0 bases; unmatched bases: 3.

The genes are TRBV18 and TRBJ2-5; D might be TRBD1 (6 bases). Trimming pared 1 base from V and 0 bases from J, leaving 9 bases between. Germline V gene data show CDR1 as KGHSH and CDR2 as LQKENI. This CDR3 comprises 15 residues. This CDR3 is CASSPRRTDQETQYF. The CDR3 nucleotides are TGTGCCAGCTCACCACGTAGGACAGACCAAGAGACCCAGTACTTC.

The CDR3 DNA reads as TGTGCCAGCAGCCGGGGGAGCTCCTATAATTCACCCCTCCACTTT. Residues: CASSRGSSYNSPLHF. The genes are TRBV13 and TRBJ1-6, with D tentatively TRBD1 (5 bases). The V and J ends lost 5 bases and 0 bases respectively, with 8 bases between them. Germline assignment: CDR1 PRHDT and CDR2 FYEKMQ (reference sequence). The CDR3 length is 15 residues.

The chain employs TRBV5-6 and TRBJ1-5; unclear D gene. Germline CDR1 SGHDT, CDR2 YYEEEE. V was shortened by 1 base and J by 1 base, with 9 bases between the two germline ends. CDR3 length equals 15 residues. The CDR3 sequence is CASSLLSSSNQPQHF. CDR3 nucleotide sequence: TGTGCCAGCAGCTTGCTATCTTCAAGCAATCAGCCCCAGCATTTT.

The rearrangement joins TRBV5-1 to TRBJ1-1, with TRBD1 matching over 7 bases. This CDR3 is built from 14 residues. Germline V gene sequence: CDR1 SGHRS, CDR2 YFSETQ. V dropped 2 bases and J dropped 0; count of bases not matched to a gene: 1. CDR3 protein: CASSLQGMNTEAFF. In nucleotides, the CDR3 is TGCGCCAGCAGCTTACAGGGGATGAACACTGAAGCTTTCTTT.